The TCR beta chain described here comes from a study of cytomegalovirus exposure and HLA in healthy donors (dated by TCRdb to the late 2010s). Context from the whole study: An earlier analysis of 587 of the donors reported 276 Gb of sequence data and 90 million to 120 million unique TCR beta sequences obtained from 180 million or so T cells. Rather than using new phenotypic data, the later analysis identified candidate immune exposures from TCR beta sequences and from how often those sequences occurred across donors. The study used immunosequencing to profile the T cell repertoires of about 670 subjects and linked those repertoires to cytomegalovirus serostatus. Genome-wide SNP genotypes for about three fifths of the roughly 670 donors were used in a later genetic analysis, which treated that subset as a discovery cohort. Among the approximately 420 genotyped donors, around 79% belonged to the genetic ancestry cluster associated with self-reported Caucasian donors. To predict cytomegalovirus infection status, the study brought together high-throughput TCR immunosequencing, statistical association of individual TCRs with disease status, and machine learning. In addition to the first cohort of 666 subjects, a separate validation cohort of over 90 different subjects was used. All discovery cohort repertoires had been generated using a single sequencing platform. HLA typing covered class I and class II loci at four-digit resolution. Roughly 300 gigabases of sequencing data and about 92 million unique TCR sequences made up an early release that covered nearly 650 HLA-typed donors. Donor age, sex, ethnicity and CMV serostatus were collected together with the repertoire data. The study was designed to test whether signatures of past pathogen exposure could be identified by cataloging public T cell receptors. Roughly five DR-DQ haplotypes were handled as single units for association and clustering because linkage in the cohort was strong. Typing coverage differed by locus: A, B, C, DRB1 and DQB1 were typed in about 629-630 donors, DQA1 in about 500, DPA1 in around 580, and DPB1 in about 450. To decide whether each TCR beta V gene segment behaved as functional or pseudogenic, an earlier analysis of fewer than 750 of the donors relied on high-throughput TCR beta sequencing. To study patterns of TCR occurrence, a later analysis re-analyzed previously published TCR beta repertoires from several hundred donors and added high-resolution HLA genotyping. Among around 400 genotyped donors of the cohort, an average of roughly 240,000 unique TCR beta nucleotide sequences were sequenced per donor, around 20% of them non-productive.

On the study overall, not on this receptor specifically: In this cohort, only TCR beta chains were sequenced, and detectable features were limited by the absence of alpha or paired-chain data. In vitro tests confirmed that a few of the cytomegalovirus-associated TCR beta chains recognize cytomegalovirus antigens. According to the authors, the approach could potentially be generalized to other disease states and immunological phenotypes. Across donors, most TCR sequences were observed very rarely, whereas some public TCRs were present in many individuals. When HLA alleles, especially DR and DQ, strongly co-occurred, attributing TCR associations to individual alleles was difficult. A further reported finding was that TCR beta sequences accurately predicted the HLA-A and HLA-B alleles for most subjects in the first cohort. Correlated functional status among segregating V segments might reflect linkage disequilibrium, but an unknown experimental factor could not be ruled out. Cytomegalovirus status was reported to be diagnosed by the classifier with high specificity and sensitivity in both the original and validation cohorts. The sequencing pipeline was judged likely to have produced a cluster of highly shared sequence variants as a technical artifact. Sequencing depth was assumed to be roughly uniform across donors in the presence/absence analyses, though that assumption may not hold. Compared with the approximately 670-donor mean, donors in an Asian-associated ancestry cluster had fewer N-insertions in productive TCRs, according to a later genetic analysis. Most CMV-associated TCR beta chains appeared to be HLA-restricted in a later analysis, and the HLA associations seemed to be driven largely by CMV exposure. According to a later analysis, TCR association rates differed among HLA loci, with DRB1 alleles showing the most associated TCRs and HLA-C alleles showing the fewest. Around 16 rarely observed V segments, including chromosome 9 orphons, were excluded from the earlier analysis of almost 600 of the donors because counts were too low. Because the 87-base-pair reads could not distinguish some IMGT-functional V segments, including TRBV6-2 and TRBV6-3, those segments were excluded. In the study, approximately 160 TCR beta chains were listed as associated with cytomegalovirus. Immune exposure information for the cohort was limited to CMV serostatus. Because HLA typing was missing for some donors at each locus, association tests included only the typed subset. A later genetic analysis associated a missense DCLRE1C variant with V-gene and J-gene trimming of TCR beta chains, and an independent cohort replicated the association. Specific HLA alleles were associated with over 15,000 TCR beta sequences at a false discovery rate of 0.05 in a later analysis. A later analysis reported that several top co-occurrence clusters appeared linked to parvovirus B19, influenza, CMV and Epstein-Barr virus. In an earlier analysis of more than 500 of the donors, most TCR beta V segments appeared in productive rearrangements about 90% or about 30% of the time, broadly matching IMGT annotations. In a later analysis, HLA-associated TCR beta chains showed more clonal expansion and lower generation probabilities than non-associated chains that were equally common.

V trim: 6 bases; J trim: 7 bases; unmatched bases: 15. The CDR3 covers 17 residues, taking in both the cysteine and the phenylalanine. Only the CDR3 region is kept as DNA, spanning 51 bases read in frame from base 1. As encoded in the germline V gene, CDR1 is ENHRY while CDR2 is SYGVKD. Turning to this clone: The antigen it binds to is not known. No much larger clonotype is one base removed from it; base qualities were not supplied.

In total, roughly 710 healthy bone marrow donors made up the cohort. At the time of sampling, all cohort members were nominally healthy, though unrecorded immune exposures were likely present. The donor was CMV seropositive and belonged to the group of 250 to 300 seropositive cohort members. Every donor gave a peripheral blood sample, and the peripheral blood mononuclear cells from that sample were used for TCR beta sequencing. Genomic DNA extraction from the blood cell samples was performed with the Qiagen DNeasy Blood Extraction Kit. Preparation of the library involved the immunoSEQ multiplex PCR assay. For the multiplex PCR, a mixture combining 60 forward primers for TCR Vbeta segments and 13 reverse primers for TCR Jbeta segments was used. The CDR3 region of rearranged TCR beta genes was amplified from genomic DNA by a multiplex PCR assay. The amplified TCR beta libraries were sequenced on the Illumina HiSeq System as 87-base-pair reads. The study's processing was this. A later analysis tallied 70 million to 100 million unique TCR beta chains across the 600 to 700 repertoires, and roughly 11 million of those chains were shared by two or more donors. To remove PCR and sequencing errors, raw reads were error-corrected and collapsed into unique sequences using a nearest-neighbor algorithm that merged closely related sequences. Alignment of CDR3 sequences to IMGT reference sequences was used to assign V, D and J gene segments. For a sequence to be retained, at least a six-nucleotide match to both a V gene segment and a J gene segment was required. Rearrangements were called productive when the CDR3 lacked stop codons and stayed in frame with V and J; all others were non-productive. Following IMGT convention, CDR3 was defined as the stretch from the second conserved V-encoded cysteine up to the conserved J-encoded phenylalanine. In an earlier analysis of approximately 590 of the donors, sequences lacking an unambiguous match to a single V gene segment were excluded. An earlier analysis of some 610 of the donors called V segments functional above 56.7% productive rearrangements and segregating when the between-donor standard deviation exceeded 5%. To diagnose cytomegalovirus status from the catalog of TCR beta chain sequences, a statistical classification framework was built. In a later analysis, TCR nucleotide sequences were compared against IMGT/GENE-DB human TR gene sequences so that V and J genes could be assigned. A later analysis assigned CDR3 sequences and most-parsimonious VDJ recombination scenarios with the TCRdist pipeline. In a later analysis, each TCR beta chain was defined by its CDR3 amino acid sequence together with its V-gene family, and reads lacking a unique V-gene family were excluded. A later analysis removed 592 highly shared, low-generation-probability nucleotide sequences to deal with suspected cross-contamination and a sequencing artifact. In a later analysis, a clonal expansion index for each public chain was calculated from normalized within-repertoire ranks of inferred template counts. A later analysis computed generation probabilities with a VDJ recombination model fitted to out-of-frame rearrangements, and checked the results against IGoR. In a later analysis, hypergeometric tests were used to score TCR-TCR, TCR-HLA and TCR-CMV co-occurrence, with a repertoire-size bias correction applied to TCR pairs. A later analysis estimated false discovery rates by permuting HLA or CMV assignments 20 times. In a later analysis, co-occurring TCRs were grouped using DBSCAN, and TCRdist sequence similarity was added for clustering within HLA-allele-positive subsets. Co-occurrence clustering excluded repertoires with fewer than 30,000 or more than 120,000 public chains, plus five with anomalous nucleotide sharing. TCRdb stores this immuneACCESS table with in-frame sequences only. Part of the clones is absent; in the studies checked, under half of the shortfall reflects unresolved V genes, and no reason is known for the rest. Clonal size and the V and J genes are those of that table, whereas D and trimming came from the DNA. For this sample there are roughly 100,000 clones; approximately 60% appear just once. The biggest ten clones account for 20% to 25% of the sample.

The sequencing sample was made of PBMCs. The source is a woman between 45 and 60 years old in good health and CMV-seropositive. The sequence links TRBV10-3 to TRBJ2-2, with TRBD2 identical over 9 junction bases. Here the CDR3 is given as CAIRGSGGTTRGGELFF. In nucleotides, the sequence is TGTGCCATCAGGGGTAGCGGGGGTACTACCCGTGGCGGGGAGCTGTTTTTT.